These 2 T cell receptor beta chains were all obtained from the same sample, sequenced in a study of early T cells in non-severe SARS-CoV-2 infection. TCRdb independently ran MiXCR on the 5' RACE reads; one entry per CDR3 protein. Of some 110,000 distinct CDR3 sequences listed, 15% were seen once; the top ten hold about a fifth. Sequencing was performed on whole blood. All receptors come from an adult who was a healthcare worker with PCR-confirmed SARS-CoV-2 infection or an uninfected control (not recorded which).

This clonotype was observed at least ten times. The gene calls are TRBV30 and TRBJ2-6, with D hard to call. The CDR3 contains 15 residues. CDR1 is GTSNPN and CDR2 is SVGIG in the germline V gene (reference sequence). The V end was cut by 1 base, the J end by 0 bases, with 7 bases between. CDR3 in amino acids: CAWSADYSGANVLTF. The CDR3, as DNA: TGTGCCTGGAGTGCCGATTACTCTGGGGCCAACGTCCTGACTTTC.

V usage is TRBV5-1 and J usage is TRBJ1-1, with D perhaps matching TRBD1 (6 bases). CDR3 length: 13 amino acids. V lost 4 bases and J 4 bases, leaving 11 bases between the germline ends. Germline CDR1 is SGHRS and CDR2 is YFSETQ. The chain's CDR3 is CASSRRGSTEAFF. CDR3 bases: TGCGCCAGCAGCCGCAGGGGAAGCACTGAAGCTTTCTTT. Full variable domain (missing parts from reference TRBV5-1 and TRBJ1-1): KAGVTQTPRYLIKTRGQQVTLSCSPISGHRSVSWYQQTPGQGLQFLFEYFSETQRNKGNFPGRFSGRQFSNSRSEMNVSTLELGDSALYLCASSRRGSTEAFFGQGTRLTVV.